Following are 29 T cell receptor beta chains from one sample sequenced in a study of blood T cell repertoires in COVID-19. Using immunoSEQ multiplex PCR, the repertoire was profiled, and TCRdb retains in-frame clones only, with some absent. The data contain tens of thousands of clones, around nine tenths of them singletons. The sequencing input was peripheral blood. The receptors originated from a woman of 80 years or more with acute or convalescent COVID-19.

The rearrangement uses TRBV19 and TRBJ1-1; D possibly corresponds to TRBD1 (5 bases). V lost 7 bases and J 7 bases, leaving 25 bases between the germline ends. The V gene's germline CDR1 is LNHDA and CDR2 SQIVND (reference sequence). This CDR3 spans 16 amino acids. The CDR3 DNA is TGTGCCAGTACTCGAGCCCAGGGTACGGGCCAGGGTGAAGCTTTCTTT. Protein: CASTRAQGTGQGEAFF.

The V gene is TRBV15, the J gene TRBJ2-7, with a weak D call TRBD2 (5 bases). CDR3 length: 21 amino acids. Germline V CDR1 and CDR2: LNHNV, YYDKDF (reference sequence). Trimming stripped 1 base from V and 2 bases from J, with 30 bases between. The CDR3 DNA is TGTGCCACCAGCAGAGCCCTCCTAAGTCGGGGAGTACACTTTCAGGCCTACGAGCAGTACTTC. It is translated as CATSRALLSRGVHFQAYEQYF.

This CDR3 reads CASSARDRGNFLEKLFF. The CDR3 nucleotides read TGTGCCAGCAGTGCCCGGGACAGGGGGAACTTTCTCGAAAAACTGTTTTTT. The J gene is TRBJ1-4, the V gene TRBV6-1, with 11 nucleotides matching TRBD1. The CDR3 is 17 amino acids. Trimming took 4 bases from V and 8 from J; bases not matched to a gene: 12. CDR1 MNHNS and CDR2 SASEGT come from the germline V gene.

The chain employs TRBV12-5 and TRBJ1-1; D gene uncertain. V lost 7 bases and J 5 bases, leaving 8 bases between the germline ends. This CDR3 has 11 residues. In germline, CDR1 is LGHNT, CDR2 FRNRAP. The CDR3 loop is CASDEGTEAFF. CDR3 bases: TGTGCTAGTGATGAGGGAACTGAAGCTTTCTTT.

The chain is built from TRBV19 and TRBJ2-1; 16 nucleotides line up with TRBD2. With V trimmed by 6 bases and J by 8 bases, 13 bases remained unmatched. Looked up from germline, CDR1 is LNHDA and CDR2 is SQIVND (reference sequence). The CDR3 has 18 amino acids. The CDR3 here is CASRPGTSGRALGDEQFF. DNA of the CDR3: TGTGCCAGTAGACCCGGGACTAGCGGGAGGGCCCTTGGGGATGAGCAGTTCTTC.

This clone showed up just once. At one boundary the junction diverges from the germline segment, which might be a read error. The chain uses TRBV5-8 and TRBJ2-7, with TRBD1 matching 9 bases. The germline V gene encodes CDR1 SGHTS and CDR2 YDEGEE. This CDR3 region has 16 residues. This CDR3 is CASSPSVCGTGCVIPF. DNA for the CDR3: TGTGCCAGCAGCCCGTCGGTTTGCGGGACAGGGTGTGTAATCCCCTTC.

This chain links TRBV2 with TRBJ1-5; D unclear. V was clipped by 6 bases and J by 1 base, with 13 bases between them. The CDR3 consists of 15 residues. The V gene's germline CDR1 is SNHLY and CDR2 FYNNEI. CDR3 protein: CASRRALRSNQPQHF. The DNA of the CDR3 is TGTGCCAGCAGGAGGGCTCTAAGGAGCAATCAGCCCCAGCATTTT.

This chain links TRBV6-5 with TRBJ2-1, with TRBD1 matching over 7 bases. This CDR3 has 12 amino acids. Germline CDR1 reads MNHEY; CDR2 reads SVGAGI. After removal of 6 bases from V and 9 bases from J, the junction contained 5 bases not matched to a gene. The CDR3 nucleotides are TGTGCCAGCAGCTACACAGGGGTTGAGCAGTTCTTC. Translation: CASSYTGVEQFF.

The chain combines TRBV6-5 with TRBJ2-5; D is unresolved. The CDR3 runs to 11 residues. CDR1 MNHEY and CDR2 SVGAGI come from the germline V gene. V was cut by 8 bases and J by 5 bases, with 9 bases left in between. This chain's CDR3 is CASATGETQYF. As DNA, the CDR3 is TGTGCCAGCGCCACCGGGGAGACCCAGTACTTC.

The rearrangement uses TRBV19 and TRBJ1-5, with 7 bases that match TRBD1. CDR3 length equals 14 residues. Trimming took 3 bases from V and 7 from J; bases not matched to a gene: 6. Germline V gene sequence: CDR1 LNHDA, CDR2 SQIVND (reference sequence). The chain's CDR3 is CASSIRGAWQPQHF. The CDR3 DNA reads as TGTGCCAGTAGTATCAGGGGGGCATGGCAGCCCCAGCATTTT.

The CDR3 nucleotides read TGTGCTAGTGGTTTGGGACTAGCGGGAACCTTGTTGGATGAGCAGTTCTTC. It encodes CASGLGLAGTLLDEQFF. The chain has TRBV12-5 and TRBJ2-1; TRBD2 agrees at 11 bases. The CDR3 is made up of 17 amino acids. The trim removed 1 base at V and 8 bases at J, leaving 10 bases unmatched. Germline assignment: CDR1 LGHNT and CDR2 FRNRAP.

This chain joins TRBV5-6 and TRBJ1-1; 10 bases agree with TRBD1. Germline V gives CDR1 SGHDT, CDR2 YYEEEE. The CDR3 runs to 16 residues. With V trimmed by 0 bases and J by 4 bases, 6 bases remained unmatched. CDR3 sequence: CASSLGQGARVTEAFF. The CDR3 DNA follows: TGTGCCAGCAGCTTGGGACAGGGGGCTCGTGTCACTGAAGCTTTCTTT.

In this sample, this clone turned up once. This chain links TRBV5-1 with TRBJ1-6; tentatively, D is TRBD1 (5 bases). CDR3 length: 17 residues. Deletions cut 0 bases from V and 6 bases from J, with 16 bases between. CDR1 is SGHRS, CDR2 YFSETQ, per germline. Written as DNA, the CDR3 is TGCGCCAGCAGCTTGGGTCCGGCAGGGAATTTTAATTCACCCCTCCACTTT. Protein: CASSLGPAGNFNSPLHF.

The sample holds a few counts of this clone. V and J are TRBV11-3 and TRBJ1-6, with D tentatively TRBD1 (5 bases). Trimming took 0 bases from V and 7 from J, leaving 16 bases between them. The CDR3 sequence is 17 residues long. CDR1 and CDR2 from the germline V gene are SGHNT and YENEEA. CDR3 sequence reads: CASSLEGREVRNSPLHF. CDR3 in DNA: TGTGCCAGCAGCTTAGAAGGCAGGGAAGTTAGAAATTCACCCCTCCACTTT.

This rearrangement joins TRBV6-5 to TRBJ1-5; 9 bases agree with TRBD1. This CDR3 comprises 12 residues. V gave up 10 bases and J gave up 6 bases; unmatched junction bases: 4. Germline CDR1 and CDR2: MNHEY and SVGAGI. The CDR3 reads CATQTGGQPQHF. The CDR3 DNA is TGTGCCACACAGACAGGGGGTCAGCCCCAGCATTTT.

The gene calls are TRBV30 and TRBJ1-1; D possibly corresponds to TRBD1 (5 bases). The V and J ends lost 3 bases and 8 bases respectively, with 13 bases between them. This CDR3 contains 12 residues. Germline assignment: CDR1 GTSNPN and CDR2 SVGIG (reference sequence). CDR3 sequence reads: CAWSFDRVEAFF. The CDR3 nucleotides are TGTGCCTGGAGCTTTGACAGAGTCGAAGCTTTCTTT.

The rearrangement links TRBV28 to TRBJ2-3; 8 bases fit TRBD1. The V and J ends lost 5 bases and 5 bases, in that order; junction bases with no gene match: 12. Germline CDR1 and CDR2: MDHEN and SYDVKM. The CDR3 spans 16 residues. Here the CDR3 reads CASSQTGTGQVDTQYF. CDR3 coding DNA: TGTGCCAGCAGTCAAACCGGGACAGGACAGGTAGATACGCAGTATTTT.

Here the CDR3 DNA reads TGTGCCAGCAGTGAACAGGGTGGGCAGCCCCAGCATTTT. Translation gives CASSEQGGQPQHF. The chain employs TRBV6-4 and TRBJ1-5, with TRBD1 as a possible D gene (6 bases). The germline V gene has CDR1 MRHNA and CDR2 SNTAGT. Deletions cut 3 bases from V and 7 bases from J, with 10 bases between. This CDR3 has 13 amino acids.

This chain uses TRBV7-2 with TRBJ2-7, with D perhaps matching TRBD2 (6 bases). There are 13 residues in the CDR3. Trimming stripped 3 bases from V and 1 base from J, with 7 bases between. The germline V gene has CDR1 SGHTA and CDR2 FQGNSA. The CDR3 region has the DNA TGTGCCAGCAGCTTGGGGAGGTCCTACGAGCAGTACTTC. Translation: CASSLGRSYEQYF. Filled out from reference TRBV7-2 and TRBJ2-7, the complete variable domain reads GAGVSQSPSNKVTEKGKDVELRCDPISGHTALYWYRQSLGQGLEFLIYFQGNSAPDKSGLPSDRFSAERTGGSVSTLTIQRTQQEDSAVYLCASSLGRSYEQYFGPGTRLTVT.

The genes are TRBV5-4 and TRBJ2-5, with 13 bases fitting TRBD2. After removal of 4 bases from V and 2 bases from J, the junction contained 5 bases not matched to a gene. The CDR3 spans 16 residues. Germline V gene sequence: CDR1 SGHNT, CDR2 YYREEE (reference sequence). Here the CDR3 DNA reads TGTGCCAGCAGCAAGGGACTAGCGGGGACGCAAGAGACCCAGTACTTC. This sequence encodes CASSKGLAGTQETQYF.

This chain's CDR3 is CASRLADQETQYF. The CDR3 nucleotides are TGTGCCAGCAGACTAGCGGATCAAGAGACCCAGTACTTC. The chain links TRBV5-4 to TRBJ2-5; 8 nucleotides align to TRBD2. The germline V gene encodes CDR1 SGHNT and CDR2 YYREEE (reference sequence). The CDR3 is 13 residues long. Unmatched junction bases numbered 2, after V lost 5 bases and J lost 2 bases.

The V gene is TRBV21-1, the J gene TRBJ2-7; TRBD2, the table's D call, lacks a check against the DNA. TRBV21-1 is a recognized pseudogene. The CDR3 extends over 18 amino acids. CDR3 amino acids: CASSNHPGGLQNNWEQYF. CDR3 DNA: TGTGCCAGCAGCAATCACCCCGGGGGACTCCAAAATAATTGGGAGCAGTACTTC.

The rearrangement joins TRBV6-2 or TRBV6-3 to TRBJ2-1; 15 bases line up with TRBD2. Trimming took 5 bases from V and 0 from J; bases not matched to a gene: 5. Germline-derived CDR1 and CDR2 are MNHEY and SVGEGT. This CDR3 region has 18 residues. The DNA for the CDR3 is TGTGCCAGCAGTACCCGGACTAGCGGGGGGGCCTCCTACAATGAGCAGTTCTTC. The encoded protein is CASSTRTSGGASYNEQFF.

The chain uses TRBV12-3 or TRBV12-4 and TRBJ2-7; D not certain. V was trimmed by 4 bases and J by 3 bases, leaving 4 bases between them. This CDR3 has 11 amino acids. The DNA of the CDR3 is TGTGCCAGCAGTTCCTTCTACGAGCAGTACTTC. It yields the protein CASSSFYEQYF.

The V gene is TRBV5-6, the J gene TRBJ1-1; D is possibly TRBD1 (5 bases). V was cut by 0 bases and J by 5 bases, with 11 bases left in between. The CDR3 extends over 14 amino acids. CDR1 is SGHDT and CDR2 is YYEEEE in the germline V gene. The CDR3 DNA follows: TGTGCCAGCAGCTTGGCGAAGGGGCGGACTGAAGCTTTCTTT. Protein product: CASSLAKGRTEAFF.

The rearrangement joins TRBV9 to TRBJ2-1; D is perhaps TRBD2 (6 bases). CDR3 length equals 17 residues. V was cut by 1 base and J by 4 bases, with 18 bases left in between. CDR1 is SGDLS and CDR2 is YYNGEE in the germline V gene. In nucleotides, the CDR3 is TGTGCCAGCAGCGTATACGGTCGGAGCGGGTCTTACAATGAGCAGTTCTTC. Translation: CASSVYGRSGSYNEQFF.

The chain recombines TRBV5-1 with TRBJ1-4; D is unclear. Per germline, CDR1 SGHRS and CDR2 YFSETQ. The CDR3 consists of 15 residues. V lost 0 bases, J lost 3 bases, and 9 bases lay in between. CDR3 loop: CASSLGHGSNEKLFF. For the CDR3, the DNA is TGCGCCAGCAGCTTGGGGCATGGCTCTAATGAAAAACTGTTTTTT.

This chain uses TRBV9 with TRBJ1-1; D remains ambiguous. CDR3 size: 13 residues. Trimming shortened V by 2 bases and J by 2 bases, and 7 bases separated the two germline ends. Germline CDR1 SGDLS, CDR2 YYNGEE. CDR3 protein: CASSVAQNTEAFF. DNA of the CDR3: TGTGCCAGCAGCGTGGCACAAAACACTGAAGCTTTCTTT.

This chain joins TRBV24-1 and TRBJ2-1; 8 bases match TRBD2. Germline V gives CDR1 KGHDR, CDR2 SFDVKD. This CDR3 region has 14 residues. J was trimmed by 11 bases and V by 4 bases; bases with no gene match: 9. CDR3 amino acids: CATSDTGTSLKQFF. DNA for the CDR3: TGTGCCACCAGTGACACCGGGACTAGTCTGAAGCAGTTCTTC.